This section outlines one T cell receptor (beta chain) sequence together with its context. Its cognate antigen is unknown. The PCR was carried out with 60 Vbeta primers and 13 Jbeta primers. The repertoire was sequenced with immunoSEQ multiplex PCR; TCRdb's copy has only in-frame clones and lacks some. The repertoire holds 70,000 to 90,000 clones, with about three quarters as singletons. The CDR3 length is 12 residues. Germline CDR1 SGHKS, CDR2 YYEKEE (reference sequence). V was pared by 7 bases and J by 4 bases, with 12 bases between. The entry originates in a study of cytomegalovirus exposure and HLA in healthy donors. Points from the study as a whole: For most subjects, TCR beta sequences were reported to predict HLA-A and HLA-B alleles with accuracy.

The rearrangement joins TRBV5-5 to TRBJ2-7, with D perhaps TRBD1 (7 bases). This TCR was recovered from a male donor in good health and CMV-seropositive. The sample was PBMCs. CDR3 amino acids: CASGGGRYEQYF. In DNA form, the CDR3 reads TGTGCCAGCGGAGGGGGCAGGTACGAGCAGTACTTC.